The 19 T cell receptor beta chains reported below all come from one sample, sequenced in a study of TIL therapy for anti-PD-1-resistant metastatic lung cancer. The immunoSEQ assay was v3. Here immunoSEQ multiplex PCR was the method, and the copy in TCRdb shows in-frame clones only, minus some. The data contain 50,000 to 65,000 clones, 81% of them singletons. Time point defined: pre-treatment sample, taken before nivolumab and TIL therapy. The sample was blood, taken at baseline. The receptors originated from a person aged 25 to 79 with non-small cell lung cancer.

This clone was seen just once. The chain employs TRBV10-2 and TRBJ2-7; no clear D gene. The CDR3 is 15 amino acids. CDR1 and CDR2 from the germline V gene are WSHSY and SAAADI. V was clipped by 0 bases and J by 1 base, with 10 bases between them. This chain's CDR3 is CASSESKKRSYEQYF. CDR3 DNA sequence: TGCGCCAGCAGTGAGTCGAAGAAAAGGTCCTACGAGCAGTACTTC.

CDR3 protein: CASRNTRDRGNTEAFF. CDR3 nucleotides: TGTGCCAGCAGGAACACCCGAGACAGGGGAAACACTGAAGCTTTCTTT. This rearrangement joins TRBV11-1 to TRBJ1-1; 8 bases align to TRBD1. After removal of 6 bases from V and 2 bases from J, the junction contained 11 bases not matched to a gene. Germline values: CDR1 SGHAT, CDR2 FQDESV (reference sequence). CDR3 size: 16 residues.

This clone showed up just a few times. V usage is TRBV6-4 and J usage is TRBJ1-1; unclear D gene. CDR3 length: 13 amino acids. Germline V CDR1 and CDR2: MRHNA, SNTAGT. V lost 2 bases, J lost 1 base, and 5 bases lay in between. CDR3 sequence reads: CASSDGENTEAFF. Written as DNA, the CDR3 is TGTGCCAGCAGTGACGGGGAGAACACTGAAGCTTTCTTT.

CDR3 amino acids: CASSSEVRTDTQYF. The CDR3 DNA sequence: TGTGCCAGCAGCAGCGAGGTCCGCACAGATACGCAGTATTTT. The chain has TRBV7-6 and TRBJ2-3; D unresolved. Trimming pared 5 bases from V and 1 base from J, leaving 10 bases between. CDR3 length: 14 residues. CDR1 and CDR2 (germline): SGHVS, FNYEAQ.

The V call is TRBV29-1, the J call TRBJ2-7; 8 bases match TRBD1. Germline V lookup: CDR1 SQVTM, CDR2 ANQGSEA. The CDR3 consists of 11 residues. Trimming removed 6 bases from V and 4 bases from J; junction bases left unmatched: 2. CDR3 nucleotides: TGCAGCGTGCAGGGGGCGTACGAGCAGTACTTC. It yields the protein CSVQGAYEQYF.

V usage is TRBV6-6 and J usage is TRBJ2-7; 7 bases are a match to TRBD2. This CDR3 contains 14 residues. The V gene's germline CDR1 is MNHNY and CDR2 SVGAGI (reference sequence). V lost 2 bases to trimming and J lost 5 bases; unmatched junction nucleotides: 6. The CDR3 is CASSYQGGLNEQYF. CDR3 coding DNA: TGTGCCAGCAGTTACCAGGGAGGGTTAAACGAGCAGTACTTC.

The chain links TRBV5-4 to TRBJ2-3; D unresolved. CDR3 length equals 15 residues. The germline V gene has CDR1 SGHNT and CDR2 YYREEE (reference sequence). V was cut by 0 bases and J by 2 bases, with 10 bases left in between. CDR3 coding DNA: TGTGCCAGCAGCTTGGGATCAGGCTTCACAGATACGCAGTATTTT. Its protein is CASSLGSGFTDTQYF.

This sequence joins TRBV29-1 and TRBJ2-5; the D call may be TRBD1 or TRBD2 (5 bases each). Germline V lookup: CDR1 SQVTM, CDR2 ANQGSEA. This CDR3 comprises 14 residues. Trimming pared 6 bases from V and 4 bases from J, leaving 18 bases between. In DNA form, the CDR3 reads TGCAGCGTGGCCGAGGGTGCAGGGCGAGAGACCCAGTACTTC. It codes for CSVAEGAGRETQYF.

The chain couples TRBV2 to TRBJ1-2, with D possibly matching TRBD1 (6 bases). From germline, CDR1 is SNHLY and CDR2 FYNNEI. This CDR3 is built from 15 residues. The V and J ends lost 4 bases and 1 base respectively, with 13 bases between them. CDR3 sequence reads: CASSGQESFNYGYTF. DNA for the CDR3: TGTGCCAGCAGTGGACAGGAGTCTTTTAACTATGGCTACACCTTC.

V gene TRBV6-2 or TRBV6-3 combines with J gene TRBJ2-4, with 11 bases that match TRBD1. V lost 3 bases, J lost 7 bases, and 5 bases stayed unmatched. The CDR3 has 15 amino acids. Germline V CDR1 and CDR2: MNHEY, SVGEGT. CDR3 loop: CASSYPGQGVNIQYF. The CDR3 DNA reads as TGTGCCAGCAGTTATCCGGGACAGGGGGTGAACATTCAGTACTTC.

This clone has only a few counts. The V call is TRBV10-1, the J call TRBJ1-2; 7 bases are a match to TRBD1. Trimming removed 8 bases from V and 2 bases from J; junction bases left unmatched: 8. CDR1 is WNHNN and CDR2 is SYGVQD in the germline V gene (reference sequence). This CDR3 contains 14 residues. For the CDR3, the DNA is TGCGCCAGCCGACCAGACAGGGAAAACTATGGCTACACCTTC. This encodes CASRPDRENYGYTF.

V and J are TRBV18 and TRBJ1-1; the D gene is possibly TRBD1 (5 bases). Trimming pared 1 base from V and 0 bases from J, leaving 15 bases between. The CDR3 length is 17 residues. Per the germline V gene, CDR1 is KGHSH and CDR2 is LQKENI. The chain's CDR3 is CASSPLLRENMNTEAFF. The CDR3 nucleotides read TGTGCCAGCTCACCACTGCTCAGGGAGAACATGAACACTGAAGCTTTCTTT.

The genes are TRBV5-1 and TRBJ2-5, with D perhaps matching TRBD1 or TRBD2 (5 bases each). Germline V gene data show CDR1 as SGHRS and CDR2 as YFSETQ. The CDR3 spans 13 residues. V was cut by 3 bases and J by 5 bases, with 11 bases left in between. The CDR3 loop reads CASSYREGETQYF. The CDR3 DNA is TGCGCCAGCAGCTATAGAGAGGGGGAGACCCAGTACTTC.

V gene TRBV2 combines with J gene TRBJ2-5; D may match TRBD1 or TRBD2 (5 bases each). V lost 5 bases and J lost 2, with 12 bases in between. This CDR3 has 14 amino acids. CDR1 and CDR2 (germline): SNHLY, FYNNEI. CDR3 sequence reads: CASSRGQEQETQYF. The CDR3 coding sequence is TGTGCCAGCAGTCGGGGCCAGGAACAAGAGACCCAGTACTTC. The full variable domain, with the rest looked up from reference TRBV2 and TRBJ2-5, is EPEVTQTPSHQVTQMGQEVILRCVPISNHLYFYWYRQILGQKVEFLVSFYNNEISEKSEIFDDQFSVERPDGSNFTLKIRSTKLEDSAMYFCASSRGQEQETQYFGPGTRLLVL.

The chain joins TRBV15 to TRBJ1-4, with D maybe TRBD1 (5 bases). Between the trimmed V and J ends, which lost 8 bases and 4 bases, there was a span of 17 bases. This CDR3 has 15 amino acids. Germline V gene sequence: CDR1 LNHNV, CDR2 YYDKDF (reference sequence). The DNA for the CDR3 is TGTGCCACCGGCCCCGCAGGGTCCCTTAATGAAAAACTGTTTTTT. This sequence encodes CATGPAGSLNEKLFF.

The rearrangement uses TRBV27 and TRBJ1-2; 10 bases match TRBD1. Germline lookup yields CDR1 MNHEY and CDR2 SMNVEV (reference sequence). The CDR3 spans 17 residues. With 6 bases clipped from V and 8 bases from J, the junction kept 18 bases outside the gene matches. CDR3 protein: CASRGTGARPTAGGYTF. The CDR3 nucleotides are TGTGCCAGCAGGGGGACAGGGGCCCGTCCCACTGCTGGGGGCTACACCTTC.

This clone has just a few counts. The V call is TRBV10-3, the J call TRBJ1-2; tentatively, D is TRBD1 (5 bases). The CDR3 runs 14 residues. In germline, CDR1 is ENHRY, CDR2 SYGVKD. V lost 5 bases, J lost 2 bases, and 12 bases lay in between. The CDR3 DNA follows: TGTGCCATCAGTCCAACAGGATCCAACTATGGCTACACCTTC. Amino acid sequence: CAISPTGSNYGYTF.

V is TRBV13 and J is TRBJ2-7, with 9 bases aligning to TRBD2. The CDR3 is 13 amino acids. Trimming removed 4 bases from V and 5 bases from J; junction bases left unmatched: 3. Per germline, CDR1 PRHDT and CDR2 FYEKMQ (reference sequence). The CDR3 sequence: CASSSLAGDEQYF. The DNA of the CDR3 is TGTGCCAGCAGCTCATTAGCGGGAGACGAGCAGTACTTC.

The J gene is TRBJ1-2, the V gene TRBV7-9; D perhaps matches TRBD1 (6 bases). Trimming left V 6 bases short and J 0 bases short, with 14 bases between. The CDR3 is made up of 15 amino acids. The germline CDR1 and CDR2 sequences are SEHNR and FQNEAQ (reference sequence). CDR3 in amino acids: CASRGRQDPNYGYTF. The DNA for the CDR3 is TGTGCCAGCAGGGGGCGACAGGACCCTAACTATGGCTACACCTTC.